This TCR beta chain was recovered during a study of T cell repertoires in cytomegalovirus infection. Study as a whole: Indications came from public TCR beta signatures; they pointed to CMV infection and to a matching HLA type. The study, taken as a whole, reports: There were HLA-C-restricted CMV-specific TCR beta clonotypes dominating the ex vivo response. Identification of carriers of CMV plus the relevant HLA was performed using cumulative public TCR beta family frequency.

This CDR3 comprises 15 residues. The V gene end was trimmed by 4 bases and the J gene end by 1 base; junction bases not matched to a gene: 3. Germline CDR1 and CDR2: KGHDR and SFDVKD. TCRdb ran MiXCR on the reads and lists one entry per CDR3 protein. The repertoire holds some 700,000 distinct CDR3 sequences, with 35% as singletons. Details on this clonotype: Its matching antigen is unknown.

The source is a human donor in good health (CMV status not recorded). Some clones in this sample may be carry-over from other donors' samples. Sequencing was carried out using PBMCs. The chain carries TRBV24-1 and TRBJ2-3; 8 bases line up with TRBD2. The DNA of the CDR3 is TGTGCCACCAGTGAGGCGGGAGGCCGCACAGATACGCAGTATTTT. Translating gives CATSEAGGRTDTQYF.